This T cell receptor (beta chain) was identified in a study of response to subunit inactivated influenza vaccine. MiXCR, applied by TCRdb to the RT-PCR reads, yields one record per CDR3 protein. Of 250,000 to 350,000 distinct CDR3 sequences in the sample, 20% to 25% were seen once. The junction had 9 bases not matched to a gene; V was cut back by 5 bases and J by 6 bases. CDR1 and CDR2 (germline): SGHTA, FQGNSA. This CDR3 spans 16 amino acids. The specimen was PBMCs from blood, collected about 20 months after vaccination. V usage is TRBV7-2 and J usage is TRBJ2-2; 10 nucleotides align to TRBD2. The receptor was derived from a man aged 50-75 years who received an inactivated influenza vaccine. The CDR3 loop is CASSRASGSLAGELFF. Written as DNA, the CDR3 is TGTGCCAGCAGCAGAGCTAGCGGGAGTTTAGCCGGGGAGCTGTTTTTT.